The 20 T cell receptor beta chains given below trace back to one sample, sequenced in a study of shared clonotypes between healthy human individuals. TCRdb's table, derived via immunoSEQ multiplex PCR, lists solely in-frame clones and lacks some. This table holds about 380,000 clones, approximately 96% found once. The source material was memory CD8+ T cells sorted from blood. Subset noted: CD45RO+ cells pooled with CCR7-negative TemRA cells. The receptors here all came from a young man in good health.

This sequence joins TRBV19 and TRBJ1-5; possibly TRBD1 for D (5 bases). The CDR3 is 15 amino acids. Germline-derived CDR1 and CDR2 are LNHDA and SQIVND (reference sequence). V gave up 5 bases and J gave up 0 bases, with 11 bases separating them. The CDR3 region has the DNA TGTGCCAGTAGTCCGAGGGGCGTTAGCAATCAGCCCCAGCATTTT. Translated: CASSPRGVSNQPQHF.

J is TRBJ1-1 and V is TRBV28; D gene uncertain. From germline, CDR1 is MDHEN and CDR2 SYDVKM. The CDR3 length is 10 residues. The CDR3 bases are TGTGTCCCTGACGGCCGGGAGCCTTTCTTT. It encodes CVPDGREPFF.

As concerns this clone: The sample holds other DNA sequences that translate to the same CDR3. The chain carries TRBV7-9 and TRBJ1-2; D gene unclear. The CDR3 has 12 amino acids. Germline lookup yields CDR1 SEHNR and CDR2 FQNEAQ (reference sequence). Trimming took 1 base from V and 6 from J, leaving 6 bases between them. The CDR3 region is CASSLGGDGYTF. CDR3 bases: TGTGCCAGCAGCTTAGGAGGAGATGGCTACACCTTC. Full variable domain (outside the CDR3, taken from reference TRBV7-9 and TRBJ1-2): DTGVSQNPRHKITKRGQNVTFRCDPISEHNRLYWYRQTLGQGPEFLTYFQNEAQLEKSRLLSDRFSAERPKGSFSTLEIQRTEQGDSAMYLCASSLGGDGYTFGSGTRLTVV.

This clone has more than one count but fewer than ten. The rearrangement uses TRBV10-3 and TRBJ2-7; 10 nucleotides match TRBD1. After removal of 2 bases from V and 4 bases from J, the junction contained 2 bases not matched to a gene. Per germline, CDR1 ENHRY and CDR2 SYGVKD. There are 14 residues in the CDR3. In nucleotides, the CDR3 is TGTGCCATCAGTGAGGGGACAGGGGCGTACGAGCAGTACTTC. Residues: CAISEGTGAYEQYF.

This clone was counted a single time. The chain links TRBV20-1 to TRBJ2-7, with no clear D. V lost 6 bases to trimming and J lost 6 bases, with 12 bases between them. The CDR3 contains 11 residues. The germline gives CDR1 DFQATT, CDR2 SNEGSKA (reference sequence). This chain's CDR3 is CSAGTLLEQYF. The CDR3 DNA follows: TGCAGTGCCGGTACCCTCCTCGAGCAGTACTTC.

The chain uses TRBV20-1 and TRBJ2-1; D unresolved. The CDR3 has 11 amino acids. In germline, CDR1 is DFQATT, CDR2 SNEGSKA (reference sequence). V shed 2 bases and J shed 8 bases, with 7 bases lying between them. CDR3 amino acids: CSARLEYEQFF. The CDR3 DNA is TGCAGTGCTAGACTAGAATATGAGCAGTTCTTC.

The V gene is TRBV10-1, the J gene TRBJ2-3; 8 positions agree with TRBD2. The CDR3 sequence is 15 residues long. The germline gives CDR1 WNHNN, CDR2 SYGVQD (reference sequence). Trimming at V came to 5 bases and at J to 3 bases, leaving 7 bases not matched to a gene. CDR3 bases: TGCGCCAGCAGTCCCAATCGCGGGAGGACAGATACGCAGTATTTT. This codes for CASSPNRGRTDTQYF.

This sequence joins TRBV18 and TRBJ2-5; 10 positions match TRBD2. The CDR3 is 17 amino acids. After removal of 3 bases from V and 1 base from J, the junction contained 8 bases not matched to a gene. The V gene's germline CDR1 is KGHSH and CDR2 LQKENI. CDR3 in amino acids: CASSPQLAGSVQETQYF. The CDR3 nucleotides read TGTGCCAGCTCACCGCAACTAGCGGGGAGCGTCCAAGAGACCCAGTACTTC.

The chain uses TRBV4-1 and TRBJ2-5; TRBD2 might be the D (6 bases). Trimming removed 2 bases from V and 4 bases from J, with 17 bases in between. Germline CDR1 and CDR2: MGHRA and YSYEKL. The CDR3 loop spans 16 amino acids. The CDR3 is CASSQKGAGWRETQYF. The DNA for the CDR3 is TGCGCCAGCAGCCAAAAGGGAGCGGGTTGGAGAGAGACCCAGTACTTC.

Here the CDR3 reads CASSPGGLYNEQFF. The DNA for the CDR3 is TGTGCCAGCAGCCCCGGGGGGCTGTACAATGAGCAGTTCTTC. The chain uses TRBV27 and TRBJ2-1, with D perhaps matching TRBD2 (7 bases). The V gene lost 6 bases and the J gene lost 4 bases, with 13 bases spanning the gap. The CDR3 sequence is 14 residues long. The V gene's germline CDR1 is MNHEY and CDR2 SMNVEV (reference sequence).

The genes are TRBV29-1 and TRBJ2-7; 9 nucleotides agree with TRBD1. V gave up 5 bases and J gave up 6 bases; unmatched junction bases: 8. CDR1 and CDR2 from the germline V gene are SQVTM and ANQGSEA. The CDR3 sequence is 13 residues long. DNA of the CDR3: TGCAGCGTTCCCGGGACAGGGAAGGCCGAGCAGTACTTC. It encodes CSVPGTGKAEQYF.

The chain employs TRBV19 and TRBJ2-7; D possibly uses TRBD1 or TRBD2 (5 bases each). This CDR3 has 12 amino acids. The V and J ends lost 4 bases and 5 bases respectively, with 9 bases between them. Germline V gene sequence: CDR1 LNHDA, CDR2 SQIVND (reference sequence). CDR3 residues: CASSTGSHEQYF. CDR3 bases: TGTGCCAGTAGTACAGGGAGCCACGAGCAGTACTTC.

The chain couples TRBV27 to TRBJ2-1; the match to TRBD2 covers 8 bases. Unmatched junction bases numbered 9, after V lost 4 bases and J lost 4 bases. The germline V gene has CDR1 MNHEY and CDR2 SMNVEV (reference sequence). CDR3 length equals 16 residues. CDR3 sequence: CASSSSGTRAYNEQFF. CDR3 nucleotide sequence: TGTGCCAGCAGTTCCTCCGGGACTAGGGCATACAATGAGCAGTTCTTC.

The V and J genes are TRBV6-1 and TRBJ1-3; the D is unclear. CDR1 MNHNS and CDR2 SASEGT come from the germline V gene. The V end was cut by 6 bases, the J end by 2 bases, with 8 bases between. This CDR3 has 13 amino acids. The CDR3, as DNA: TGTGCCAGCAGGGAGGCAGCTGGAAACACCATATATTTT. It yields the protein CASREAAGNTIYF.

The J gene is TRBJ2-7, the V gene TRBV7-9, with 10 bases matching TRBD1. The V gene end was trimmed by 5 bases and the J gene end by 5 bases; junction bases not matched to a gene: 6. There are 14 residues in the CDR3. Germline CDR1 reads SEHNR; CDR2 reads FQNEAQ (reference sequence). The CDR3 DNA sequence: TGTGCCAGCAGCCGGGGACAGGGGATTGACGAGCAGTACTTC. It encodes CASSRGQGIDEQYF.

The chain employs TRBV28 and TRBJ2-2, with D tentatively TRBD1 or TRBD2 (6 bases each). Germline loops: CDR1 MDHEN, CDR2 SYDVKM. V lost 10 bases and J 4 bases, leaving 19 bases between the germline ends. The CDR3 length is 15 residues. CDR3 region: CATHRQGRGTGELFF. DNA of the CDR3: TGTGCCACCCACCGGCAGGGGCGGGGCACCGGGGAGCTGTTTTTT.

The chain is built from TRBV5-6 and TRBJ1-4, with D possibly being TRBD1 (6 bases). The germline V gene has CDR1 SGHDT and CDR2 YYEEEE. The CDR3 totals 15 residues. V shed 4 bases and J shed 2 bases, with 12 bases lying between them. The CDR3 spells CASSAAGATNEKLFF. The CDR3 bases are TGTGCCAGCAGCGCCGCAGGGGCGACTAATGAAAAACTGTTTTTT.

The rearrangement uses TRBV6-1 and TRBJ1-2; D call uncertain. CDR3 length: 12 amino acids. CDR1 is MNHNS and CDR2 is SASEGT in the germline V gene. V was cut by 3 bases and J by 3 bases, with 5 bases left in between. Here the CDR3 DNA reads TGTGCCAGCAGTGACCAGGACTATGGCTACACCTTC. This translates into CASSDQDYGYTF.

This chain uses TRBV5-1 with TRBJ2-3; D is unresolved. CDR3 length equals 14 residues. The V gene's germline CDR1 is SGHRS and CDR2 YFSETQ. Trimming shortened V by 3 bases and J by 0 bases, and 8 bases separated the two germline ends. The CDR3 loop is CASSWLRSTDTQYF. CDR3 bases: TGCGCCAGCAGCTGGCTGCGGAGCACAGATACGCAGTATTTT.

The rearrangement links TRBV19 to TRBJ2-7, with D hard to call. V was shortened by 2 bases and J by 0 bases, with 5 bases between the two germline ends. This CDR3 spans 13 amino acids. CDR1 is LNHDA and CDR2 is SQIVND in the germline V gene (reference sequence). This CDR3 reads CASSIQVSYEQYF. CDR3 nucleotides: TGTGCCAGTAGTATACAGGTCTCCTACGAGCAGTACTTC.